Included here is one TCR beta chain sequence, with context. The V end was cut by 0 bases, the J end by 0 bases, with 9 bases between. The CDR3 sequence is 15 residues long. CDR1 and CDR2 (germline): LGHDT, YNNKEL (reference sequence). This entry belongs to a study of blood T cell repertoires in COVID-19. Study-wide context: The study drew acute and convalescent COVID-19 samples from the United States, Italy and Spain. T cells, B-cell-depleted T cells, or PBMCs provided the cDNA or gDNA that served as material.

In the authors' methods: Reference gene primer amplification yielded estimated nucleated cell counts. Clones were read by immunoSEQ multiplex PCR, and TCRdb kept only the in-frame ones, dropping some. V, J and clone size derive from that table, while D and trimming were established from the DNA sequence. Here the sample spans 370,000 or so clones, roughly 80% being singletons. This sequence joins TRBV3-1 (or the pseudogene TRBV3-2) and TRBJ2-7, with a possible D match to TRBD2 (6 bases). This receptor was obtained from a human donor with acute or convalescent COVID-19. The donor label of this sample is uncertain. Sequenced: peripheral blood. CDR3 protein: CASSQDGSYSYEQYF. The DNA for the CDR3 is TGTGCCAGCAGCCAAGACGGGAGTTACTCCTACGAGCAGTACTTC.